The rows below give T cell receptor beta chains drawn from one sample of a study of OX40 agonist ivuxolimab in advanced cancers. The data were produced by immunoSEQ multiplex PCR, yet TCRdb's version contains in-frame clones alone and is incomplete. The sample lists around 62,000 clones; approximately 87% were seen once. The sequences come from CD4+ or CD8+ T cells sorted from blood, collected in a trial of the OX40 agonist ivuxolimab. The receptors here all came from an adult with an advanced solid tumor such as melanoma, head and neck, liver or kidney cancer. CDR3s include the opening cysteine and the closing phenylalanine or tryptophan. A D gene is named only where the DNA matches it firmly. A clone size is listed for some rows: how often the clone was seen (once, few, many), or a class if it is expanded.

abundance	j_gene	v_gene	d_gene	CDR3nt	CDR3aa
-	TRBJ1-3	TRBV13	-	TGTGCCAGCAGCTTAGTGCAGGGTCCTACTGGAAACACCATATATTTT	CASSLVQGPTGNTIYF
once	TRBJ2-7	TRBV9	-	TGTGCCAGCAGCGTAGGGGGAGAGGGCCACGAGCAGTACTTC	CASSVGGEGHEQYF
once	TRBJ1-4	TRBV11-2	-	TGTGCCAGCAGCTTAGCTCTCAGGGTTGGTGAAAAACTGTTTTTT	CASSLALRVGEKLFF
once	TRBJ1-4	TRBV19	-	TGTGCCAGTAGTATTACACCGTCAACTAATGAAAAACTGTTTTTT	CASSITPSTNEKLFF
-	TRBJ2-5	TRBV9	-	TGTGCCAGCAGCGTAGCGGGGGCGGAGACCCAGTACTTC	CASSVAGAETQYF
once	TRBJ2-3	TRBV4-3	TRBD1	TGCGCCAGCAGTCGTGGACAGGGCACAGATACGCAGTATTTT	CASSRGQGTDTQYF
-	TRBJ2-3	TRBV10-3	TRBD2	TGTGCCATCAAGGGGACTAGCACCAGCACAGATACGCAGTATTTT	CAIKGTSTSTDTQYF
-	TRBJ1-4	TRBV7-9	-	TGTGCCAGCAGCTCGAGGTGGGGGGCTGATGAAAAACTGTTTTTT	CASSSRWGADEKLFF
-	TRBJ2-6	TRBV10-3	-	TGTGCCATCAGTGAGAATCTTGGAGGGTTACCTTCTGGGGCCAACGTCCTGACTTTC	CAISENLGGLPSGANVLTF
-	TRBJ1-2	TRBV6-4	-	TGTGCCAGCAGGGGTGACGGCGGCCCTAACTATGGCTACACCTTC	CASRGDGGPNYGYTF
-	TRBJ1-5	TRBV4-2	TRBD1	TGTGCCAGCAGCCAAGACAGGGGGATTCAGCCCCAGCATTTT	CASSQDRGIQPQHF
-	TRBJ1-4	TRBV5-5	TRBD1	TGTGCCAGCAGCTCTGGTGGTACAGGGGGGAATGAAAAACTGTTTTTT	CASSSGGTGGNEKLFF
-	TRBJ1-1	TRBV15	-	TGTGCCACCAGCAGAGATAAGGGGGGGACTGAAGCTTTCTTT	CATSRDKGGTEAFF
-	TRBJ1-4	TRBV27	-	TGTGCCAGCAGTATCACACAAACTAATGAAAAACTGTTTTTT	CASSITQTNEKLFF
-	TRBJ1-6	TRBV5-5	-	TGTGCCAGCAGCTTGTCTGCGGACTCACCCCTCCACTTT	CASSLSADSPLHF
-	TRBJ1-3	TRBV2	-	TGTGCCAGCAGTCAAGGAAACACCATATATTTT	CASSQGNTIYF
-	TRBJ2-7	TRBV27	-	TGTGCCAGCAGGATATCAGGGGTAGTATACGAGCAGTACTTC	CASRISGVVYEQYF
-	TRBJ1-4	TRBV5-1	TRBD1	TGCGCCAGCAGTCCGGACAGGGCAACTAATGAAAAACTGTTTTTT	CASSPDRATNEKLFF
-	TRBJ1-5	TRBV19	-	TGTGCCAGTAGTATAGACCGGGGTCGAGGCCAGCATTTT	CASSIDRGRGQHF
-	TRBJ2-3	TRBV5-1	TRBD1	TGCGCCAGCAGCTTGGAGGGACAGGGTAAAGATACGCAGTATTTT	CASSLEGQGKDTQYF
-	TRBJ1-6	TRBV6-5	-	TGTGCCAGCAGTTACCTGGCAGGGAAAAATTCACCCCTCCACTTT	CASSYLAGKNSPLHF
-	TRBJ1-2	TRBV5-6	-	TGTGCCAGCAGCCCGGGGGCCTATGGCTACACCTTC	CASSPGAYGYTF
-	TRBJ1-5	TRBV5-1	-	TGCGCCAGCAGCTTGGCAGGGGACGGCAATCAGCCCCAGCATTTT	CASSLAGDGNQPQHF
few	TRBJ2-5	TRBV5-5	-	TGTGCCAGCAGCTTGCCCGGAAAAGAGACCCAGTACTTC	CASSLPGKETQYF
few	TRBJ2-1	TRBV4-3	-	TGCGCCAGCAGCCAAGAATCCAGCGGTGGGGAGCAGTTCTTC	CASSQESSGGEQFF
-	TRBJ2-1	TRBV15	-	TGTGCCACCAGCAGAGATATGACAGCGTCCTACAATGAGCAGTTCTTC	CATSRDMTASYNEQFF
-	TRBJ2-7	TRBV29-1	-	TGCAGCGTCGCGGGACAGCGAAACTCCTACGAGCAGTACTTC	CSVAGQRNSYEQYF
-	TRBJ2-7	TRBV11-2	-	TGTGCCAGCAGCTTGCTATTACAGGGACGAGGACTCGAGCAGTACTTC	CASSLLLQGRGLEQYF
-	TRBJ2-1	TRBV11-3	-	TGTGCCAGCAGCTTAGGGCAGGGTGGGAATGAGCAGTTCTTC	CASSLGQGGNEQFF
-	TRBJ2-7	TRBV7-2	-	TGTGCCAGCAGCTTAACTTTTTTCTACGAGCAGTACTTC	CASSLTFFYEQYF
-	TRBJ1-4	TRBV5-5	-	TGTGCCAGCAGCTTGTCTGCACCGGCTTATAATGAAAAACTGTTTTTT	CASSLSAPAYNEKLFF
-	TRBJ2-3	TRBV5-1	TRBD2	TGCGCCAGCAGCACCGCCGGGACTAGCGGAATCACAGATACGCAGTATTTT	CASSTAGTSGITDTQYF
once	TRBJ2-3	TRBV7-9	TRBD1	TGTGCCAGCAGCCGCGCCGGTGGACAGGGCGGAGCGGATACGCAGTATTTT	CASSRAGGQGGADTQYF
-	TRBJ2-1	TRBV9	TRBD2	TGTGCCAGCAGCGTAGGCGTAGGATCGGGGGGGCAGTTCTTC	CASSVGVGSGGQFF
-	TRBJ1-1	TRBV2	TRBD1	TGTGCCAGCAGTGAAACAGGGGGCGAATCTTTCTTT	CASSETGGESFF
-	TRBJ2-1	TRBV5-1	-	TGCGCCAGCAGCTTGGACCCCAGTAGTGAGCAGTTCTTC	CASSLDPSSEQFF
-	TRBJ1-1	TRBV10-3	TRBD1	TGTGCCATCAGTACAGTGTTGGGAACACAGGGGGCCAGCACTGAAGCTTTCTTT	CAISTVLGTQGASTEAFF
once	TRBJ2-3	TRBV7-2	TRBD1	TGTGCCAGCAGCTCCCCCAGGGGGCATATCACAGATACGCAGTATTTT	CASSSPRGHITDTQYF
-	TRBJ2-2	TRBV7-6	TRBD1	TGTGCCAGCAGCCCGGGACAGACGGACGGGGAGCTGTTTTTT	CASSPGQTDGELFF
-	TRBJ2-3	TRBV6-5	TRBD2	TGTGCCAGCAGTTACGGACTAGCGGGGGGCATCGAGACGCAGTATTTT	CASSYGLAGGIETQYF
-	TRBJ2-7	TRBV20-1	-	TGCAGTGCTAGGGTGGGGTACGAGCAGTACTTC	CSARVGYEQYF
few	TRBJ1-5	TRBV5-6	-	TGTGCCAGCAGCTTGGATGGGGGTATAAATCAGCCCCAGCATTTT	CASSLDGGINQPQHF
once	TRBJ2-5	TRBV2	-	TGTGCCAGCAGTCTCGAGGCCGGAGAGACCCAGTACTTC	CASSLEAGETQYF
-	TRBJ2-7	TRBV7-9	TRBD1	TGTGCCAGCAGCTTAGAACCAGGGGGTCCCTACGAGCAGTACTTC	CASSLEPGGPYEQYF
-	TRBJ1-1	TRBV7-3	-	TGTGCCAGCAGCTTATGGGGGAGCACTGAAGCTTTCTTT	CASSLWGSTEAFF
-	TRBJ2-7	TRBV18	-	TGTGCCAGCTCACCAGGGGATCTGGCCTACGAGCAGTACTTC	CASSPGDLAYEQYF
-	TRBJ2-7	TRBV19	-	TGTGCCAGTAGTATGCGACAGGCGGCCTCCTACGAGCAGTACTTC	CASSMRQAASYEQYF
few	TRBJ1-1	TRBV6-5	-	TGTGCCAGCAGTTACTTGTTGGGGGGGGCATGGACTGAAGCTTTCTTT	CASSYLLGGAWTEAFF
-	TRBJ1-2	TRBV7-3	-	TGTGCCAGCAGCTTAAACCCAGGGGTAGGAGGCTACACCTTC	CASSLNPGVGGYTF
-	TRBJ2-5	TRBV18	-	TGTGCCAGCTCACCGGGGCACCAAGAGACCCAGTACTTC	CASSPGHQETQYF
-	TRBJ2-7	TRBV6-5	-	TGTGCCAGCAGTTACCAGGACGGGGCCACCTACGAGCAGTACTTC	CASSYQDGATYEQYF
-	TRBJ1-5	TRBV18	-	TGTGCCAGCTCACCCGGCAACTATAGCAATCAGCCCCAGCATTTT	CASSPGNYSNQPQHF